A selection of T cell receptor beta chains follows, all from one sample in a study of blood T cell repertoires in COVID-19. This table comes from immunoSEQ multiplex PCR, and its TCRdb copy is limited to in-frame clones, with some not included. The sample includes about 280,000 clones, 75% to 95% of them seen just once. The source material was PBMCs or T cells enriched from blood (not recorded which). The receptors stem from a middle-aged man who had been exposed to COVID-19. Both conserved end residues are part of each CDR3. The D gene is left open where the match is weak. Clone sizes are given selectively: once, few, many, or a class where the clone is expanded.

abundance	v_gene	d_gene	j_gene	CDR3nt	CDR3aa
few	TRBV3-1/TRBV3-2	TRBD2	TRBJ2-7	TGTGCCAGCAGCCTCGGGACTACGAGCTACGAGCAGTACTTC	CASSLGTTSYEQYF
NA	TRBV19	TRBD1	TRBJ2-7	TGTGCCAGCCGGAAGGGGACAGTCTCCTACGAGCAGTACTTC	CASRKGTVSYEQYF
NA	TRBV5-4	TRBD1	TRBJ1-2	TGTGCCAGCAGCCCGGACAGGGACGGCTACACCTTC	CASSPDRDGYTF
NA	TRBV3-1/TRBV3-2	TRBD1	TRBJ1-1	TGTGCCAGCAGCCAAAACAGGGGGCGTACTGAAGCTTTCTTT	CASSQNRGRTEAFF
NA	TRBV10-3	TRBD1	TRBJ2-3	TGTGCCATCAGTGAGTCTAGGACAGGGAGCACAGATACGCAGTATTTT	CAISESRTGSTDTQYF
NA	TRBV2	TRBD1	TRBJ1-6	TGTGCCAGCAGTGAAAGGGACAGTAGGAGTTCACCCCTCCACTTT	CASSERDSRSSPLHF
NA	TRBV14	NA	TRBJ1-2	TGTGCCAGCAGCCAATATAGGGGCCATAACTATGGCTACACCTTC	CASSQYRGHNYGYTF
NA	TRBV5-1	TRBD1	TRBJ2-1	TGCGCCAGCAGCCCCATTTGGGGGGACAGGGTGTCCACCAATGAGCAGTTCTTC	CASSPIWGDRVSTNEQFF
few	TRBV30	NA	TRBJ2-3	TGTGCCTGGGGCCGGGGGAAAGGCACAGATACGCAGTATTTT	CAWGRGKGTDTQYF
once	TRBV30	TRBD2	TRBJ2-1	TGTGCCTGGAGTCTAAAGCGGGATGCACCCTACAATGAGCAGTTCTTC	CAWSLKRDAPYNEQFF
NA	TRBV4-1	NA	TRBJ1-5	TGCGCCAGCAGCCAAGAAGTGTTAGGGGCCCAGCCCCAGCATTTT	CASSQEVLGAQPQHF
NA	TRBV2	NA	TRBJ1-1	TGTGCCAGCAGTTGGCCCCCCGGAGTGAACACTGAAGCTTTCTTT	CASSWPPGVNTEAFF
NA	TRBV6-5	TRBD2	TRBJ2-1	TGTGCCAGCACCCTTCTAGCGGCGACGGGGAATGAGCAGTTCTTC	CASTLLAATGNEQFF
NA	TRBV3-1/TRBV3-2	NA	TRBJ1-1	TGTGCCAGCAGCCAAGATCGGGGTTTGGCTTTCTTT	CASSQDRGLAFF
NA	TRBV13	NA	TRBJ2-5	TGTGCCAGCAGCTTAGGCTTACTAGCCGATGGGGAGACCCAGTACTTC	CASSLGLLADGETQYF
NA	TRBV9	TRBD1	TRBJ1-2	TGTGCCAGCAGCTTGTACAGGGGAGGCTACACCTTC	CASSLYRGGYTF
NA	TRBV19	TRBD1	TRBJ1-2	TGTGCCAGTAGTATTCAGGGGGCGAACTATGGCTACACCTTC	CASSIQGANYGYTF
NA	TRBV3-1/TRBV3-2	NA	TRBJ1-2	TGTGCCAGCAGCCAAGCACAGGGATCAAACTATGGCTACACCTTC	CASSQAQGSNYGYTF
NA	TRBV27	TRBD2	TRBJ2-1	TGTGCCAGCAGTTTGCGCCTAGCGGCCTACAATGAGCAGTTCTTC	CASSLRLAAYNEQFF
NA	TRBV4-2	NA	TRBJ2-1	TGTGCCAGCAGCCAAGGGGTGGGGGGATACAATGAGCAGTTCTTC	CASSQGVGGYNEQFF
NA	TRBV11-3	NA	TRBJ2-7	TGTGCCAGCAGCCCCCGGAGCTCCTACGAGCAGTACTTC	CASSPRSSYEQYF
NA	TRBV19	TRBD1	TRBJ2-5	TGTGCCAGTAGTGGACAGGAGGTGGAGACCCAGTACTTC	CASSGQEVETQYF
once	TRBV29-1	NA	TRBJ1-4	TGCAGCCTATTAACAGGGTCGTCGGAAAAACTGTTTTTT	CSLLTGSSEKLFF
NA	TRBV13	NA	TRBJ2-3	TGTGCCAGCTCGGACTCTGACATGGATACGCAGTATTTT	CASSDSDMDTQYF